These 30 T cell receptor beta chains share one sample of origin, sequenced in a study of CD8+CD57+ T cells in acquired aplastic anemia. For sequencing, patients were chosen who had shown expansion of CD8+CD57+ cells by flow cytometry. Investigators profiled TCR beta VDJ and CDR3 from genomic DNA template. TCRdb re-analysed the reads in MiXCR, keeping a single row per CDR3 protein. Altogether under 150,000 distinct CDR3 sequences are present, about 40% being singletons, with the ten largest covering over 2%. The sequenced sample was sorted CD4+, CD8+, or CD8+CD57+ T cells (not recorded which) from PBMCs. The source of these receptors is a human donor with aplastic anemia.

The gene calls are TRBV25-1 and TRBJ1-6; D is perhaps TRBD1 (5 bases). The CDR3 is made up of 17 amino acids. The V gene's germline CDR1 is MGHDK and CDR2 SYGVNS. With 3 bases removed from V and 6 bases from J, the gap between germline ends came to 18 bases. The CDR3 region has the DNA TGTGCCAGCAGTGACTGGGGCCTCCCGGCGGGTAATTCACCCCTCCACTTT. This translates into CASSDWGLPAGNSPLHF.

The rearrangement uses TRBV29-1 and TRBJ2-7; no clear D gene. Germline V lookup: CDR1 SQVTM, CDR2 ANQGSEA. The V end lost 7 bases, the J end lost 0 bases, and 13 bases lay between the germline ends. The CDR3 has 13 amino acids. The DNA of the CDR3 is TGCAGCGCCCATACGCGTAGCTCCTACGAGCAGTACTTC. This codes for CSAHTRSSYEQYF.

As regards this clonotype: At one end, the junction sequence differs from germline, possibly due to a read error. The rearrangement uses TRBV28 and TRBJ2-7; 7 positions agree with TRBD1. CDR1 and CDR2 (germline): MDHEN, SYDVKM. CDR3 length: 15 amino acids. The CDR3 DNA sequence: TGTGCCAGCAGTTTTGGGACAGATATACTCTACAAGCAGTACTTC. Protein: CASSFGTDILYKQYF.

This clonotype was seen repeatedly, ten times or more. This chain joins TRBV30 and TRBJ1-5, with a possible D match to TRBD1 (5 bases). The V end was cut by 1 base, the J end by 0 bases, with 7 bases between. From germline, CDR1 is GTSNPN and CDR2 SVGIG (reference sequence). CDR3 length equals 14 residues. CDR3 amino acids: CAWSGTYSNQPQHF. The CDR3 nucleotides read TGTGCCTGGAGTGGGACATATAGCAATCAGCCCCAGCATTTT.

This clonotype has at least ten counts. V is TRBV28 and J is TRBJ2-7; no firm D call. V lost 1 base and J 0 bases, leaving 1 base between the germline ends. In germline, CDR1 is MDHEN, CDR2 SYDVKM. This CDR3 is built from 12 residues. CDR3 protein: CASSLSSYEQYF. The CDR3 DNA is TGTGCCAGCAGTTTATCCTCCTACGAGCAGTACTTC.

This clonotype was found many times. This chain links TRBV19 with TRBJ2-5; D gene uncertain. The CDR3 consists of 14 residues. Trimming removed 4 bases from V and 5 bases from J, with 14 bases in between. Germline-derived CDR1 and CDR2 are LNHDA and SQIVND (reference sequence). CDR3 in DNA: TGTGCCAGTAGTAATCAGCAAACCCGGGAGACCCAGTACTTC. Protein sequence: CASSNQQTRETQYF.

This clonotype was found many times. The rearrangement uses TRBV19 and TRBJ2-7; tentative D call: TRBD1 (5 bases). V lost 3 bases, J lost 3 bases, and 9 bases lay in between. The CDR3 covers 13 residues. Germline V CDR1 and CDR2: LNHDA, SQIVND (reference sequence). CDR3 amino acids: CASSIGANYEQYV. The CDR3 DNA reads as TGTGCCAGTAGTATTGGGGCCAACTACGAGCAGTACGTC.

Remarks on this clonotype: Since a much larger clone is just one base distant, this may be a read error. The J gene is TRBJ1-5, the V gene TRBV19; D is ambiguous. CDR3 length equals 13 residues. V lost 4 bases to trimming and J lost 7 bases, with 11 bases between them. CDR1 is LNHDA, CDR2 SQIVND, per germline (reference sequence). CDR3 amino acids: CASSTRESQPQHF. In nucleotides, the CDR3 is TGTGCCAGTAGTACACGTGAAAGCCAGCCCCAGCATTTT.

A remark on this clonotype: Mismatch with germline at one junction end may stem from a read error. This chain uses TRBV10-3 with TRBJ1-1, with D perhaps TRBD1 (5 bases). The germline CDR1 and CDR2 sequences are ENHRY and SYGVKD. CDR3 length equals 12 residues. The CDR3 DNA follows: TGTGCCATCGGACAACAGAGCACTGGAGCTTTCTTT. It specifies CAIGQQSTGAFF.

This clonotype was seen many times. CDR3 DNA: TGTGCCAGCAGTTTAATGGGTAGCAATCAGCCCCAGCATTTT. Protein product: CASSLMGSNQPQHF. The chain combines TRBV12-3 or TRBV12-4 with TRBJ1-5; D is unclear. The CDR3 length is 14 residues. The ends were cut back, 2 bases at V and 0 bases at J, with 5 bases in the middle.

This clonotype was recorded many times. The chain links TRBV4-3 to TRBJ1-1; perhaps TRBD1 as D (6 bases). Trimming left V 4 bases short and J 1 base short, with 19 bases between. Per germline, CDR1 LGHNA and CDR2 YSLEER. The CDR3 has 17 residues. The CDR3 sequence is CASSRDTGGVGNTEAFF. The CDR3 region has the DNA TGCGCCAGCAGCCGGGACACCGGAGGGGTGGGGAACACTGAAGCTTTCTTT.

Comment on this clonotype: Germline is not matched at one junction end, which may reflect a read error. This rearrangement joins TRBV7-7 to TRBJ2-5; 12 bases are shared with TRBD1. Germline CDR1 SSHAT, CDR2 FNYEAQ (reference sequence). This CDR3 spans 15 amino acids. Written as DNA, the CDR3 is TGCGCCAGCGGCTTAGTGGGACAGGGGGCTGAGACCCAGTACTTC. It is translated as CASGLVGQGAETQYF.

This clonotype was recorded many times. The chain combines TRBV20-1 with TRBJ1-6; possible D gene TRBD1, 5 bases. From germline, CDR1 is DFQATT and CDR2 SNEGSKA (reference sequence). The CDR3 covers 16 residues. V was shortened by 5 bases and J by 0 bases, with 14 bases between the two germline ends. As DNA, the CDR3 is TGCAGTGCTGGGGGGACGGGTATCTCCTATAATTCACCCCTCCACTTT. It translates to CSAGGTGISYNSPLHF.

CDR3 DNA: TGCAGCGTTGACGGTGAAGCTTTCTTT. Encoded protein: CSVDGEAFF. The V gene is TRBV29-1, the J gene TRBJ1-1, with D unresolved. Germline assignment: CDR1 SQVTM and CDR2 ANQGSEA. The CDR3 is 9 residues long. Trimming stripped 3 bases from V and 7 bases from J, with 3 bases between.

This clonotype occurred many times. V is TRBV27 and J is TRBJ2-5; D remains ambiguous. Germline V gene sequence: CDR1 MNHEY, CDR2 SMNVEV (reference sequence). Trimming shortened V by 5 bases and J by 5 bases, and 12 bases separated the two germline ends. The CDR3 loop spans 13 amino acids. Written as DNA, the CDR3 is TGTGCCAGCAGTCCTCGACCTTGGGAGACCCAGTACTTC. Translated, it gives CASSPRPWETQYF.

V usage is TRBV25-1 and J usage is TRBJ1-1; perhaps TRBD1 as D (6 bases). Germline CDR1 reads MGHDK; CDR2 reads SYGVNS. Trimming removed 6 bases from V and 4 bases from J, with 15 bases in between. CDR3 length: 14 residues. The CDR3 loop is CASSSEGGSTEAFF. DNA of the CDR3: TGTGCCAGCAGCTCCGAAGGGGGGAGCACTGAAGCTTTCTTT.

There are a few counts of this clonotype. The V gene is TRBV5-1, the J gene TRBJ1-1, with 7 nucleotides matching TRBD1. Trimming at V came to 6 bases and at J to 3 bases, leaving 11 bases not matched to a gene. Per germline, CDR1 SGHRS and CDR2 YFSETQ. The CDR3 has 15 residues. The CDR3 region has the DNA TGCGCCAGCAAGAAGAAAGGGGGCTCTGACACTGAAGCTTTCTTT. Its translation: CASKKKGGSDTEAFF.

V is TRBV10-3 and J is TRBJ1-2; a weak D match, TRBD1 (5 bases). The CDR3 is made up of 14 amino acids. V lost 11 bases, J lost 6 bases, and 22 bases lay in between. Per the germline V gene, CDR1 is ENHRY and CDR2 is SYGVKD. The DNA for the CDR3 is TGTGCCGTAAACCGGGACTTCGAAATCCATGGCTACACCTTC. It is translated as CAVNRDFEIHGYTF.

J is TRBJ2-2 and V is TRBV11-1; TRBD2 aligns across 8 bases. CDR3 length: 16 amino acids. Germline V lookup: CDR1 SGHAT, CDR2 FQDESV (reference sequence). Trimming took 1 base from V and 4 from J; bases not matched to a gene: 5. The CDR3 nucleotides read TGTGCCAGCAGCTTAGGAGTCAGCGGGGGCACCGGGGAGCTGTTTTTT. Translated: CASSLGVSGGTGELFF.

This clonotype occurred many times. This chain connects TRBV20-1 to TRBJ1-1; 8 bases are a match to TRBD1. The V gene's germline CDR1 is DFQATT and CDR2 SNEGSKA (reference sequence). Germline trimming cut 0 bases from V and 3 bases from J; bases unmatched to any gene: 15. The CDR3 extends over 18 amino acids. Here the CDR3 reads CSARDPRQGAMGYTEAFF. In DNA form, the CDR3 reads TGCAGTGCTAGAGATCCGCGGCAGGGGGCGATGGGGTACACTGAAGCTTTCTTT.

This clonotype was counted ten times or more. V gene TRBV19 combines with J gene TRBJ2-2; the D is unclear. The CDR3 runs 15 residues. From germline, CDR1 is LNHDA and CDR2 SQIVND (reference sequence). Trimming stripped 10 bases from V and 1 base from J, with 16 bases between. The CDR3 coding sequence is TGTGCCACCCTCGAGTTAGGAGAGAACACCGGGGAGCTGTTTTTT. It encodes CATLELGENTGELFF. The whole variable domain, filled in from reference TRBV19 and TRBJ2-2, reads DGGITQSPKYLFRKEGQNVTLSCEQNLNHDAMYWYRQDPGQGLRLIYYSQIVNDFQKGDIAEGYSVSREKKESFPLTVTSAQKNPTAFYLCATLELGENTGELFFGEGSRLTVL.

This clonotype appeared many times. The rearrangement joins TRBV19 to TRBJ2-3, with D tentatively TRBD1 (5 bases). This CDR3 is built from 13 residues. The V end was cut by 3 bases, the J end by 3 bases, with 7 bases between. CDR1 is LNHDA and CDR2 is SQIVND in the germline V gene (reference sequence). This CDR3 reads CASSIRVTDTQYF. The CDR3 bases are TGTGCCAGTAGTATCAGGGTAACAGATACGCAGTATTTT.

This clonotype was seen a few times. This sequence joins TRBV25-1 and TRBJ2-3, with 7 bases lining up with TRBD2. Trimming took 5 bases from V and 4 from J; bases not matched to a gene: 9. Per germline, CDR1 MGHDK and CDR2 SYGVNS. This CDR3 comprises 15 residues. The CDR3 protein is CASSFRGGSADTQYF. DNA of the CDR3: TGTGCCAGCAGTTTCCGGGGAGGGAGTGCAGATACGCAGTATTTT.

This clonotype was seen a single time. This rearrangement joins TRBV24-1 to TRBJ1-1, with D maybe TRBD1 (5 bases). V was cut by 8 bases and J by 5 bases, with 14 bases left in between. Germline V gene sequence: CDR1 KGHDR, CDR2 SFDVKD. The CDR3 is made up of 13 amino acids. CDR3 nucleotides: TGTGCCACCAAAAGAGCAGCAGGGACTGAAGCTTTCTTT. This encodes CATKRAAGTEAFF.

A note on this clonotype: One junction end does not reproduce the germline sequence, and a read error may be involved. The CDR3 DNA reads as TGTCCCAGCACCTCGGGAGGGGCCACCGGGGAGCTGTTTTTT. Translated: CPSTSGGATGELFF. The rearrangement links TRBV2 to TRBJ2-2; TRBD2 matches 8 bases. The CDR3 has 14 residues. Germline V gene lookup returns CDR1 SNHLY and CDR2 FYNNEI.

V is TRBV7-3 and J is TRBJ1-2; 7 bases align to TRBD1. Germline V lookup: CDR1 SGHTA, CDR2 FQGTGA. V lost 2 bases, J lost 3 bases, and 0 bases stayed unmatched. The CDR3 extends over 13 amino acids. CDR3 DNA: TGTGCCAGCAGCTTAGGGACAGACTATGGCTACACCTTC. Translation gives CASSLGTDYGYTF.

This sequence joins TRBV10-2 and TRBJ2-1, with a possible D match to TRBD1 (6 bases). V lost 5 bases and J 5 bases, leaving 10 bases between the germline ends. The CDR3 totals 13 residues. Per the germline V gene, CDR1 is WSHSY and CDR2 is SAAADI. The CDR3 spells CASSRTADNEQFF. The CDR3 nucleotides read TGCGCCAGCAGTCGGACAGCAGACAATGAGCAGTTCTTC.

This clonotype was detected a few times. The chain recombines TRBV28 with TRBJ2-1; D is ambiguous. This CDR3 is 12 amino acids long. The V end lost 2 bases, the J end lost 10 bases, and 9 bases lay between the germline ends. The V gene's germline CDR1 is MDHEN and CDR2 SYDVKM. CDR3 loop: CASSLGRLEQFF. CDR3 nucleotides: TGTGCCAGCAGTTTAGGAAGGCTCGAGCAGTTCTTC.

A note on this clonotype: A read error may explain this, as a much larger clone is one base away. The V and J genes are TRBV3-1 and TRBJ1-6; maybe TRBD1 (5 bases). The V end lost 7 bases, the J end lost 7 bases, and 14 bases lay between the germline ends. CDR1 is LGHDT and CDR2 is YNNKEL in the germline V gene (reference sequence). The CDR3 spans 14 residues. The CDR3 region has the DNA TGTGCCAGCACCAGACTGGACAACAATTCACCCCTCCACTTT. This sequence encodes CASTRLDNNSPLHF. Complete variable domain (other parts from reference TRBV3-1 and TRBJ1-6): DTAVSQTPKYLVTQMGNDKSIKCEQNLGHDTMYWYKQDSKKFLKIMFSYNNKELIINETVPNRFSPKSPDKAHLNLHINSLELGDSAVYFCASTRLDNNSPLHFGNGTRLTVT.

The chain employs TRBV20-1 and TRBJ2-1; either TRBD1 or TRBD2 may fit D (6 bases each). CDR3 length equals 12 residues. V was clipped by 3 bases and J by 10 bases, with 13 bases between them. Germline CDR1 DFQATT, CDR2 SNEGSKA (reference sequence). The CDR3 region has the DNA TGCAGTGCTAGTTATGGGGGGCACGAGCAGTTCTTC. It specifies CSASYGGHEQFF.